This T cell receptor beta chain emerged from a study of shared clonotypes between healthy human individuals. Study-wide findings and caveats: Generation probabilities were higher for clonotypes shared across all four sorted-subset donors than for unshared ones.

Genomic DNA of each subset was evenly split across several immunoSEQ plates. Repertoires were generated with immunoSEQ multiplex PCR, while TCRdb's copy carries only in-frame clones and drops some. Found here are roughly 2.2 million clones, 80% to 95% of them singletons; the top ten hold 0.39%. The CDR3 is 15 residues long. Germline CDR1 and CDR2: SGDLS and YYNGEE. V lost 3 bases, J lost 2 bases, and 14 bases lay in between. Turning to this clone: The antigen is unknown.

The chain couples TRBV9 to TRBJ2-5, with a possible D match to TRBD1 (6 bases). This TCR was sampled from a man aged 18-30 years in good health. Some clones in this sample may be carry-over from other donors' samples. The sequenced sample consisted of naive CD4+ T cells from PBMCs. Subset denoted: CD45RA+ positively selected. For the CDR3, the DNA is TGTGCCAGCAGCGCCTTCGGACAGCCACAAGAGACCCAGTACTTC. As protein: CASSAFGQPQETQYF.